Listed below are T cell receptor beta chains from one sample, sequenced in a study of cytomegalovirus exposure and HLA in healthy donors. Clones were sequenced by immunoSEQ multiplex PCR, and TCRdb holds only the in-frame ones, with some missing. Among about 160,000 clones listed, roughly four fifths were seen once. The specimen sequenced was PBMCs. The receptors shown here come from a man over 45 in good health and CMV-seropositive. The CDR3 runs from the conserved cysteine through the conserved F or W. D genes are given only for firm matches. Where a row states a size, it is once, few, many or the class of an expanded clone; other rows omit it.

D	V	J	size	DNA	CDR3
TRBD2	TRBV30	TRBJ2-1	NA	TGTGCCTGGGTCCCGTGGGGAGGGTGGGGTTACAATGAGCAGTTCTTC	CAWVPWGGWGYNEQFF
NA	TRBV6-1	TRBJ2-2	NA	TGTGCCAGCAGGCAGGGTCATCAGAACACCGGGGAGCTGTTTTTT	CASRQGHQNTGELFF
NA	TRBV19	TRBJ1-5	NA	TGTGCCACCGCAGGGTTTGGCGACAATCAGCCCCAGCATTTT	CATAGFGDNQPQHF
TRBD2	TRBV11-1	TRBJ2-7	NA	TGTGCCAGCAGCCCCAACCACGGACTAGCTTTACCCTACGAGCAGTACTTC	CASSPNHGLALPYEQYF
NA	TRBV5-4	TRBJ2-1	NA	TGTGCCAGCAGCTTGGTAGCACGAGACAATGAGCAGTTCTTC	CASSLVARDNEQFF
TRBD1	TRBV7-9	TRBJ2-6	NA	TGTGCCAGCAGCCGGCAGGGGGCGGCTGGGGCCAACGTCCTGACTTTC	CASSRQGAAGANVLTF
NA	TRBV27	TRBJ2-7	once	TGTGCCAGCAGTTTATCGGCCGGGGTGGCCTACGAGCAGTACTTC	CASSLSAGVAYEQYF
TRBD2	TRBV30	TRBJ2-7	NA	TGTGCCTGGGCTGAGGGGACTAGCGGATTTTTATACGAGCAGTACTTC	CAWAEGTSGFLYEQYF
NA	TRBV7-8	TRBJ1-2	NA	TGTGCCAGCAGCTTGGGAGGGCAGGGCTATGGCTACACCTTC	CASSLGGQGYGYTF
TRBD2	TRBV6-5	TRBJ2-2	NA	TGTGCCAGCAGAACTGGGACTAGCCGTACCGGGGAGCTGTTTTTT	CASRTGTSRTGELFF